The T cell receptor (beta chain) described here comes from a study of T cell changes during pregnancy in multiple sclerosis. The repertoire was sequenced with immunoSEQ multiplex PCR; TCRdb's copy has only in-frame clones and lacks some. In the table there are under 90,000 clones, about 93% of which are singletons. The CDR3 contains 16 residues. V shed 3 bases, J shed 4 bases, and the junction held 5 bases outside the gene matches. Germline V gives CDR1 SGHVS, CDR2 FNYEAQ. The starting material was peripheral blood, obtained in the second trimester of pregnancy. This rearrangement joins TRBV7-6 to TRBJ2-7, with 14 bases identical to TRBD2. The TCR originated in a female donor in good health, enrolled as a control in a pregnancy study. CDR3 sequence reads: CASSLGLAGETYEQYF. The CDR3 DNA is TGTGCCAGCAGCTTGGGACTAGCGGGAGAGACGTACGAGCAGTACTTC. Using reference TRBV7-6 and TRBJ2-7 for the parts outside the CDR3, the full variable domain is GAGVSQSPRYKVTKRGQDVALRCDPISGHVSLYWYRQALGQGPEFLTYFNYEAQQDKSGLPNDRFSAERPEGSISTLTIQRTEQRDSAMYRCASSLGLAGETYEQYFGPGTRLTVT.